This T cell receptor (beta chain) was sequenced in a study of beta chain features in type 1 diabetes. The CDR3 spans 13 residues. V was shortened by 11 bases and J by 2 bases, with 15 bases between the two germline ends. Per germline, CDR1 SNHLY and CDR2 FYNNEI. In all sorted populations, purity surpassed 98%. Expressed TCRB transcripts got sequenced, as all isolated RNA was reverse transcribed. Generated by immunoSEQ multiplex PCR, the TCRdb table keeps only in-frame clones and is missing some. The repertoire holds roughly 610,000 clones, with around 15% as singletons. The chain employs TRBV2 and TRBJ2-5; D perhaps matches TRBD1 (6 bases). The sequenced sample consisted of naive CD4+ T cells from blood. This TCR was sampled from a man younger than 30 in good health. CDR3 sequence reads: CACRRTEQETQYF. The DNA for the CDR3 is TGTGCCTGCCGCCGGACAGAGCAAGAGACCCAGTACTTC. Drawing the rest from reference TRBV2 and TRBJ2-5, the complete variable domain is EPEVTQTPSHQVTQMGQEVILRCVPISNHLYFYWYRQILGQKVEFLVSFYNNEISEKSEIFDDQFSVERPDGSNFTLKIRSTKLEDSAMYFCACRRTEQETQYFGPGTRLLVL.